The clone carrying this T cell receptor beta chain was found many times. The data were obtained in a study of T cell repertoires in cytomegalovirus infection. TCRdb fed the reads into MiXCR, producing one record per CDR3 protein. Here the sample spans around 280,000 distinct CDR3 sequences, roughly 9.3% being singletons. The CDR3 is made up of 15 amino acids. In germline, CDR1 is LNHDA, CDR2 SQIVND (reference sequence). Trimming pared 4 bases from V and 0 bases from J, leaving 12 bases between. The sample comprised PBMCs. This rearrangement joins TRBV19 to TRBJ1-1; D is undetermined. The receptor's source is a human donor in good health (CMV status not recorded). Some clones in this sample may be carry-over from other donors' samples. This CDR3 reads CASSKAGRMNTEAFF. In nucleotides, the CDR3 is TGTGCCAGTAGTAAAGCCGGGAGGATGAACACTGAAGCTTTCTTT.